This T cell receptor beta chain is drawn from a study of radiotherapy plus CTLA-4 blockade in lung cancer. Study-level background: Objective responses were documented in around a sixth of patients, with disease control in roughly 31%.

The V and J ends lost 4 bases and 3 bases, in that order; junction bases with no gene match: 1. CDR3 length equals 15 residues. CDR1 and CDR2 from the germline V gene are SEHNR and FQNEAQ (reference sequence). As regards this clone: The target antigen is unknown.

General observations from the study: Peripheral blood showed expansion of tumor-derived TCR clones after radiotherapy and ipilimumab. Per reports, early blood T cell clone dynamics, plus interferon-beta, forecast response most strongly.

This table comes from immunoSEQ multiplex PCR, and its TCRdb copy is limited to in-frame clones, with some not included. The sample lists over 30,000 clones, 60% to 80% occurring once. Here the sequenced sample was peripheral blood, taken from a patient treated with radiotherapy plus ipilimumab. The sequence derives from a human donor with non-small cell lung cancer whose response to radiotherapy plus ipilimumab could not be evaluated. The rearrangement uses TRBV7-9 and TRBJ2-5; 14 bases map to TRBD2. CDR3 bases: TGTGCCAGCAGCTGGGGACTAGCGGGAGAAGAGACCCAGTACTTC. Its translation is CASSWGLAGEETQYF.